The sequence of this TCR beta chain was determined in a study of post-analysis software for immune sequencing data (dated by TCRdb to the mid-2010s). With respect to the entire study: Disease courses on record covered relapsing-remitting, secondary progressive and progressive-relapsing multiple sclerosis, though some patients had no subtype annotation. The patient repertoires were set against approximately 10 previously published healthy control repertoires from donors whose ages ranged from roughly 6 to 25 years. A subset of samples was prepared in parallel using single-end sample barcoding, then pooled and co-amplified after Illumina adapter ligation. Overall study results and their limits: Several TRBV segments, including TRBV5-6, TRBV5-1 and TRBV20-1, were significantly more frequent in patients than controls. When samples were clustered directly using the F measure, samples prepared in the same batch co-clustered strongly, which prompted a batch-effect correction. The control group was slightly older than the multiple sclerosis patient group. Multiple sclerosis patients had significantly lower normalized Chao1 diversity than controls, a result that suggests substantial peripheral T-cell clonal expansion.

To demonstrate the VDJtools post-analysis software, the study profiled TCR beta repertoires from the peripheral blood of about 13 young patients with multiple sclerosis. Multiple sclerosis patients were children and adolescents aged roughly 6 to 17 years. Its CDR3 holds 14 amino acids, cysteine through phenylalanine. Solely the CDR3 DNA is kept, with 42 bases framed from the first base. Germline trimming amounts to 5 bases on V and 8 bases on J, with 8 as the count of junction bases outside the gene matches. Remarks on this clonotype: Its antigen remains undetermined. The record has no base qualities; no much larger clone is one base away.

Receptor amplification or capture employed PCR. Sequencing used an Illumina HiSeq 2500. Unique molecular identifiers were incorporated into TCR beta cDNA libraries to reduce PCR and sequencing biases. Every 1 to 10 million input T cells yielded roughly 500,000 cDNA molecules, meaning each molecule approximated one T cell. The patient libraries were prepared and sequenced using the same protocol as the earlier healthy control dataset. Samples belonging to the same batch were prepared together, multiplexed and sequenced on a shared HiSeq lane. The source study handled its data this way. Raw barcoded reads were processed with MIGEC, discarding single-read molecular identifier groups before consensus assembly and CDR3 extraction. Clonotype tables were post-analysed with VDJtools, normalizing diversity by down-sampling all datasets to the smallest sample size. To correct batch-related cross-sample contamination, repertoire overlap clustering matched CDR3 amino acid sequences but not nucleotide sequences. In TCRdb, the public reads were trimmed at Q25 with fastp and aligned with MiXCR, with productive beta chains retained. Each CDR3 protein appears once, grouped with its most common genes and DNA. TCRdb, rather than the study authors, made the V and J calls. This sample lists fewer than 850,000 distinct CDR3 sequences; approximately 30% were detected once. The leading ten clones occupy 0.56% of the sample.

Here the chain combines TRBV12-3 or TRBV12-4 and TRBJ1-4; 7 central bases correspond to TRBD1. The sample consisted of blood. This TCR derives from a girl aged 5 to 17 with multiple sclerosis. The nucleotides are TGTGCCAGCAGTCGACAGGGACGAGGCGAAAAACTGTTTTTT. It encodes CASSRQGRGEKLFF.